The 30 T cell receptor beta chains given below trace back to one sample, sequenced in a study of cytomegalovirus exposure and HLA in healthy donors. Both 60 Vbeta primers and 13 Jbeta primers went into the PCR. Assay used: immunoSEQ multiplex PCR; TCRdb lists only in-frame clones, some missing. Here the sample spans 120,000 or so clones, more than 15% being singletons. The specimen was PBMCs. Receptors originate from a female donor in good health and CMV-seropositive.

The sample holds a few counts of this clone. The V call is TRBV5-4, the J call TRBJ1-6; 7 bases align to TRBD1. In germline, CDR1 is SGHNT, CDR2 YYREEE (reference sequence). Trimming removed 4 bases from V and 7 bases from J; junction bases left unmatched: 8. This CDR3 contains 15 residues. The CDR3 region has the DNA TGTGCCAGCAGCCAGAACAGGGGTCCCAATTCACCCCTCCACTTT. Residues: CASSQNRGPNSPLHF.

This clone was found many times. V gene TRBV27 combines with J gene TRBJ1-1, with no clear D. The CDR3 consists of 11 residues. From germline, CDR1 is MNHEY and CDR2 SMNVEV (reference sequence). Trimming cost V 6 bases and J 5 bases, with 7 bases left between them. In nucleotides, the CDR3 is TGTGCCAGCAGGAGGGATACTGAAGCTTTCTTT. The encoded protein is CASRRDTEAFF.

V is TRBV29-1 and J is TRBJ2-5; D is perhaps TRBD1 (5 bases). Germline CDR1 reads SQVTM; CDR2 reads ANQGSEA. The V and J ends lost 7 bases and 9 bases respectively, with 12 bases between them. The CDR3 consists of 10 residues. The CDR3 bases are TGCAGCGCTCTCGAAGGGGCCCAGTACTTC. Translation: CSALEGAQYF.

This clone was recorded a few times. For the CDR3, the DNA is TGCGCCAGCAGCTTCCTGACAGGCCCCGGGGAGCTGTTTTTT. Translating gives CASSFLTGPGELFF. The rearrangement uses TRBV5-1 and TRBJ2-2; D is possibly TRBD1 (6 bases). The CDR3 runs 14 residues. V was pared by 2 bases and J by 6 bases, with 11 bases between. CDR1 is SGHRS, CDR2 YFSETQ, per germline.

The chain joins TRBV7-2 to TRBJ1-5; maybe TRBD1 (5 bases). V was trimmed by 2 bases and J by 1 base, leaving 9 bases between them. The germline CDR1 and CDR2 sequences are SGHTA and FQGNSA. CDR3 length equals 15 residues. CDR3 loop: CASSLQGQSNQPQHF. CDR3 DNA: TGTGCCAGCAGCTTACAGGGTCAGAGCAATCAGCCCCAGCATTTT.

The chain links TRBV4-3 to TRBJ1-2; 7 positions agree with TRBD1. Unmatched junction bases numbered 4, after V lost 1 base and J lost 2 bases. The V gene's germline CDR1 is LGHNA and CDR2 YSLEER. This CDR3 is built from 15 residues. CDR3: CASSQAGGQNYGYTF. The CDR3, as DNA: TGCGCCAGCAGCCAAGCTGGGGGACAGAACTATGGCTACACCTTC.

The chain uses TRBV7-2 and TRBJ2-7; D is perhaps TRBD2 (5 bases). The CDR3 contains 13 residues. Per germline, CDR1 SGHTA and CDR2 FQGNSA. The V end was cut by 0 bases, the J end by 4 bases, with 7 bases between. Here the CDR3 DNA reads TGTGCCAGCAGCTTAGCGGGAGTTTACGAGCAGTACTTC. Its translation is CASSLAGVYEQYF. The whole variable domain, remainder taken from reference TRBV7-2 and TRBJ2-7, is GAGVSQSPSNKVTEKGKDVELRCDPISGHTALYWYRQSLGQGLEFLIYFQGNSAPDKSGLPSDRFSAERTGGSVSTLTIQRTQQEDSAVYLCASSLAGVYEQYFGPGTRLTVT.

The chain is built from TRBV30 and TRBJ2-3, with a tentative D call TRBD2 (6 bases). The CDR3 is made up of 14 amino acids. The germline gives CDR1 GTSNPN, CDR2 SVGIG (reference sequence). Trimming removed 3 bases from V and 4 bases from J, with 14 bases in between. For the CDR3, the DNA is TGTGCCTGGAGCCGGGACTGGGCGGCAGATACGCAGTATTTT. Its protein product is CAWSRDWAADTQYF.

This clone was counted only a few times. This chain connects TRBV5-1 to TRBJ1-6; unclear D gene. The ends were cut back, 2 bases at V and 6 bases at J, with 9 bases in the middle. CDR1 is SGHRS, CDR2 YFSETQ, per germline. The CDR3 contains 14 residues. CDR3: CASSFSGSNSPLHF. CDR3 sequence (DNA): TGCGCCAGCAGCTTCTCCGGTTCTAATTCACCCCTCCACTTT.

The V call is TRBV2, the J call TRBJ2-1; 9 bases line up with TRBD2. J gave up 6 bases and V 2 bases, and 14 bases lay outside the gene matches. The CDR3 spans 18 residues. CDR1 is SNHLY, CDR2 FYNNEI, per germline. In DNA, the CDR3 is TGTGCCAGCAGTGAAATCGGGCTAGCGGGGTCCCGGGTCAATGAGCAGTTCTTC. Translated, it gives CASSEIGLAGSRVNEQFF.

The chain recombines TRBV11-3 with TRBJ1-5; 9 bases fit TRBD1. The J segment lost 3 bases and the V segment lost 2 bases, leaving 5 bases of the junction unmatched. Germline V gene data show CDR1 as SGHNT and CDR2 as YENEEA. The CDR3 length is 16 residues. CDR3 DNA: TGTGCCAGCAGCTTAAAGACAGGGGGACTCAATCAGCCCCAGCATTTT. Translating gives CASSLKTGGLNQPQHF.

CDR3 loop: CASSPRTGTPTYNEQFF. DNA of the CDR3: TGTGCCAGCAGCCCGAGGACCGGGACACCAACCTACAATGAGCAGTTCTTC. V is TRBV9 and J is TRBJ2-1, with D possibly being TRBD1 (6 bases). Germline CDR1 reads SGDLS; CDR2 reads YYNGEE. The V gene lost 4 bases and the J gene lost 2 bases, with 19 bases spanning the gap. CDR3 length: 17 residues.

This clone was found a few times. This chain links TRBV28 with TRBJ1-5; D gene uncertain. CDR3 size: 13 residues. CDR1 is MDHEN and CDR2 is SYDVKM in the germline V gene. The V gene lost 3 bases and the J gene lost 5 bases, with 8 bases spanning the gap. The CDR3 coding sequence is TGTGCCAGCAGTTTTCGACTTGATCAGCCCCAGCATTTT. Translating it yields CASSFRLDQPQHF.

The rearrangement joins TRBV28 to TRBJ1-4; 10 bases are a match to TRBD1. The CDR3 has 17 residues. Germline trimming cut 3 bases from V and 8 bases from J; bases unmatched to any gene: 12. The germline V gene encodes CDR1 MDHEN and CDR2 SYDVKM. The DNA of the CDR3 is TGTGCCAGCAGTTTGACAGGGGGCGGGAGGAATCGAGAAAAACTGTTTTTT. Translation gives CASSLTGGGRNREKLFF.

The V gene is TRBV6-6, the J gene TRBJ2-1; 13 bases fit TRBD2. The CDR3 has 16 residues. CDR1 and CDR2 from the germline V gene are MNHNY and SVGAGI (reference sequence). The J segment lost 5 bases and the V segment lost 5 bases, leaving 6 bases of the junction unmatched. CDR3 in amino acids: CASSRLGLAGNNEQFF. Written as DNA, the CDR3 is TGTGCCAGCAGTAGGCTGGGACTAGCGGGGAACAATGAGCAGTTCTTC.

This clone was detected a few times. This chain connects TRBV6-6 to TRBJ2-7; D is unresolved. The germline V and J ends were trimmed by 0 bases and 2 bases, with 8 bases remaining between them. This CDR3 comprises 14 residues. Germline loops: CDR1 MNHNY, CDR2 SVGAGI (reference sequence). The CDR3 region has the DNA TGTGCCAGCAGTTACTCAAGTCCAGCCTACGAGCAGTACTTC. Protein product: CASSYSSPAYEQYF.

This clone was picked up a small number of times. The rearrangement links TRBV5-4 to TRBJ1-6, with D perhaps TRBD1 (5 bases). This CDR3 spans 15 amino acids. Germline CDR1 is SGHNT and CDR2 is YYREEE (reference sequence). The V end was cut by 5 bases, the J end by 7 bases, with 16 bases between. As DNA, the CDR3 is TGTGCCAGCAGGCTTGGGGCTGGGTTGAATTCACCCCTCCACTTT. Its translation: CASRLGAGLNSPLHF.

CDR3 amino acids: CASSLVQGTYNEQFF. CDR3 DNA: TGTGCCAGCAGCTTAGTACAGGGAACCTACAATGAGCAGTTCTTC. This rearrangement joins TRBV7-9 to TRBJ2-1, with a tentative D call TRBD1 (6 bases). The CDR3 runs to 15 residues. V was clipped by 1 base and J by 2 bases, with 9 bases between them. From germline, CDR1 is SEHNR and CDR2 FQNEAQ (reference sequence).

This clone was found a few times. The V call is TRBV5-1, the J call TRBJ1-1; 7 bases agree with TRBD1. Germline trimming cut 0 bases from V and 0 bases from J; bases unmatched to any gene: 5. The CDR3 contains 16 residues. Germline assignment: CDR1 SGHRS and CDR2 YFSETQ. The chain's CDR3 is CASSLGDRLLNTEAFF. The CDR3 region has the DNA TGCGCCAGCAGCTTGGGGGACAGATTGCTGAACACTGAAGCTTTCTTT.

This clone was seen ten or more times. The chain has TRBV28 and TRBJ2-1; D ambiguous. The V end lost 3 bases, the J end lost 6 bases, and 6 bases lay between the germline ends. The CDR3 covers 12 residues. Germline-derived CDR1 and CDR2 are MDHEN and SYDVKM. CDR3 region: CASSFHSNEQFF. The CDR3 DNA reads as TGTGCCAGCAGTTTTCATTCCAATGAGCAGTTCTTC.

The chain joins TRBV12-5 to TRBJ2-5, with 9 positions matching TRBD1. Trimming took 1 base from V and 2 from J; bases not matched to a gene: 5. The CDR3 covers 16 residues. Germline loops: CDR1 LGHNT, CDR2 FRNRAP. The CDR3 region has the DNA TGTGCTAGTGGTTTGGGTTCCGACAGGGGGCAAGAGACCCAGTACTTC. Translation gives CASGLGSDRGQETQYF.

Only a few counts were recorded for this clone. The V and J genes are TRBV4-2 and TRBJ1-1; TRBD1 is a possible D gene (6 bases). This CDR3 has 16 residues. Looked up from germline, CDR1 is LGHNA and CDR2 is YNFKEQ. V was pared by 4 bases and J by 1 base, with 16 bases between. The CDR3 loop is CASSPHPQGSNTEAFF. CDR3 sequence (DNA): TGTGCCAGCAGCCCGCATCCACAGGGTTCGAACACTGAAGCTTTCTTT.

This clone has just a few counts. V and J are TRBV6-4 and TRBJ2-3; maybe TRBD2 (6 bases). V shed 4 bases and J shed 3 bases, with 11 bases lying between them. The CDR3 is 14 residues long. Germline assignment: CDR1 MRHNA and CDR2 SNTAGT. The CDR3 coding sequence is TGTGCCAGCAGTGCCGAACTAGCAACAGATACGCAGTATTTT. Its translation: CASSAELATDTQYF.

The rearrangement links TRBV25-1 to TRBJ2-3, with a weak D call TRBD2 (6 bases). Germline loops: CDR1 MGHDK, CDR2 SYGVNS. This CDR3 is built from 14 residues. V was trimmed by 2 bases and J by 3 bases, leaving 9 bases between them. CDR3 amino acids: CASSEERVTDTQYF. The CDR3 coding sequence is TGTGCCAGCAGTGAAGAGCGGGTGACAGATACGCAGTATTTT.

The chain links TRBV29-1 to TRBJ2-7, with a weak D call TRBD2 (7 bases). Germline CDR1 reads SQVTM; CDR2 reads ANQGSEA. Between the trimmed V and J ends, which lost 7 bases and 0 bases, there was a span of 16 bases. The CDR3 length is 14 residues. The CDR3 loop reads CSALRGRDSYEQYF. DNA for the CDR3: TGCAGCGCCCTTAGGGGGAGGGACTCCTACGAGCAGTACTTC.

This clone was found a few times. V gene TRBV27 combines with J gene TRBJ2-3; 13 positions agree with TRBD2. The CDR3 is 16 amino acids. V lost 6 bases and J lost 1; bases outside the gene matches: 4. CDR1 MNHEY and CDR2 SMNVEV come from the germline V gene (reference sequence). CDR3 DNA: TGTGCCAGCAGGGGACTAGCGGGGTCGGGCACAGATACGCAGTATTTT. Protein sequence: CASRGLAGSGTDTQYF.

The chain recombines TRBV6-5 with TRBJ2-5; TRBD2 matches 13 bases. Germline CDR1 MNHEY, CDR2 SVGAGI. Losses at the gene ends were 6 bases for V and 5 bases for J; bases not matched to a gene: 3. The length of the CDR3 is 14 residues. CDR3 residues: CASSPLAGGETQYF. The CDR3 region has the DNA TGTGCCAGCAGCCCACTAGCGGGGGGGGAGACCCAGTACTTC.

This clone was observed many times. This rearrangement joins TRBV18 to TRBJ1-1; D may be TRBD1 (5 bases). The CDR3 runs 13 residues. CDR1 KGHSH and CDR2 LQKENI come from the germline V gene. Deletions cut 6 bases from V and 5 bases from J, with 13 bases between. In nucleotides, the CDR3 is TGTGCCAGCTCGCAGGGTGGGGAAACTGAAGCTTTCTTT. Amino acid sequence: CASSQGGETEAFF.

J is TRBJ1-5 and V is TRBV6-5; 8 bases align to TRBD1. CDR3 length: 14 amino acids. Germline-derived CDR1 and CDR2 are MNHEY and SVGAGI. V shed 6 bases and J 12 bases; nucleotides not matched to a gene: 13. CDR3 amino acids: CASSTEGKGQVQHF. CDR3 nucleotides: TGTGCCAGCAGCACTGAGGGGAAGGGACAGGTCCAGCATTTT.

This clone has just a few counts. The chain is built from TRBV4-1 and TRBJ2-7, with 11 nucleotides matching TRBD2. The trim removed 4 bases at V and 2 bases at J, leaving 10 bases unmatched. This CDR3 contains 17 residues. Germline CDR1 is MGHRA and CDR2 is YSYEKL. CDR3 in amino acids: CASSRSLTSGMTYEQYF. CDR3 bases: TGCGCCAGCAGCCGATCCTTGACTAGCGGGATGACCTACGAGCAGTACTTC.